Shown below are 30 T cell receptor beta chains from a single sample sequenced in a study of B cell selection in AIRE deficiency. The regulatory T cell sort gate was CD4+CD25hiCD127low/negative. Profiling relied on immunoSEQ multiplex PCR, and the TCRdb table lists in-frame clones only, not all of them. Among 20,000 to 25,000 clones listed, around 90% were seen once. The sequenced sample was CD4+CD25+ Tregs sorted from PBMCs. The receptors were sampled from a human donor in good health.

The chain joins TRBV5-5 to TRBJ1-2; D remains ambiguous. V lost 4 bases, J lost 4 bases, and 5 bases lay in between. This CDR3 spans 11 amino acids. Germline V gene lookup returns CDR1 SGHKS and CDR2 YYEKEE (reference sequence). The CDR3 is CASSETYGYTF. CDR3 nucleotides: TGTGCCAGCAGCGAGACCTATGGCTACACCTTC.

CDR3 DNA: TGTGCCAGCAGCCGTCACTGGACTAGCGGGGGCCCGGTAGACGAGCAGTACTTC. Translation gives CASSRHWTSGGPVDEQYF. This rearrangement joins TRBV5-4 to TRBJ2-7; 13 nucleotides agree with TRBD2. V lost 4 bases to trimming and J lost 5 bases; unmatched junction nucleotides: 15. The CDR3 contains 18 residues. CDR1 SGHNT and CDR2 YYREEE come from the germline V gene (reference sequence).

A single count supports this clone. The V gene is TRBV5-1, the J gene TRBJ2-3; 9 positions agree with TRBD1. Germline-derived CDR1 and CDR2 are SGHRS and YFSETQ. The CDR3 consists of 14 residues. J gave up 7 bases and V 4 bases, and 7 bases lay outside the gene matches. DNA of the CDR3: TGCGCCAGCAGCATTGGACAGGGGTCAAATACGCAGTATTTT. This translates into CASSIGQGSNTQYF.

CDR3 nucleotide sequence: TGCGCCAGCAGCTCCGGGACGGATAGGTACGAGCAGTACTTC. Amino acid sequence: CASSSGTDRYEQYF. The chain has TRBV10-1 and TRBJ2-7; the D gene could be TRBD1 or TRBD2 (5 bases each). The germline V gene encodes CDR1 WNHNN and CDR2 SYGVQD (reference sequence). Trimming took off 6 bases at V and 4 bases at J, with 16 bases between the two ends. CDR3 length equals 14 residues.

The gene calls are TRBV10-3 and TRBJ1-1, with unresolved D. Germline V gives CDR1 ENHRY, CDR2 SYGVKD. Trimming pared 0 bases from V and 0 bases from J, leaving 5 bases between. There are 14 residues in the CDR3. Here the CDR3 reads CAISESTVNTEAFF. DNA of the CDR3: TGTGCCATCAGTGAGTCGACGGTGAACACTGAAGCTTTCTTT.

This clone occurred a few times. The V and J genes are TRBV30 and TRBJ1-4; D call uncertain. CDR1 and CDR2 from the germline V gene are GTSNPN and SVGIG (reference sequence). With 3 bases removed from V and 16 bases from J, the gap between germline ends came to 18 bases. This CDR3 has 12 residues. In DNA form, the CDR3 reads TGTGCCTGGAGGACGGAACCCCCCCGGCGGTTTTTT. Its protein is CAWRTEPPRRFF.

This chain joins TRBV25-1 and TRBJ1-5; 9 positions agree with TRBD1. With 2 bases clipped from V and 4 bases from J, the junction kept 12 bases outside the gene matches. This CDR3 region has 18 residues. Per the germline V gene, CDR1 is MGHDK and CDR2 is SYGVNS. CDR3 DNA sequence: TGTGCCAGCAGTGAACCCCTACTGGACAGGGGCCAGAATCAGCCCCAGCATTTT. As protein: CASSEPLLDRGQNQPQHF.

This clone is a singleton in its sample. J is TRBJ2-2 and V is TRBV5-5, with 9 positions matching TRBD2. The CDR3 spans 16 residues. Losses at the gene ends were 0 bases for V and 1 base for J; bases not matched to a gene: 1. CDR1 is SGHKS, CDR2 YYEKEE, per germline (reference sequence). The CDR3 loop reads CASSLGLAVNTGELFF. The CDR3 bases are TGTGCCAGCAGCTTGGGACTAGCGGTGAACACCGGGGAGCTGTTTTTT.

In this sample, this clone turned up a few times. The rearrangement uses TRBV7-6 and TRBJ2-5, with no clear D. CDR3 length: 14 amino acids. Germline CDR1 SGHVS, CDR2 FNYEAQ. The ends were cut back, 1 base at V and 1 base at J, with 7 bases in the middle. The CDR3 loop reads CASSLVGAQETQYF. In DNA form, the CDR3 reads TGTGCCAGCAGCTTAGTCGGTGCCCAAGAGACCCAGTACTTC.

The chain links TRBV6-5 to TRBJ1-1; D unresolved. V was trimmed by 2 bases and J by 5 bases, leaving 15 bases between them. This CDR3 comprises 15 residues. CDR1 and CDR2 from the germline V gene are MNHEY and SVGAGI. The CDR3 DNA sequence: TGTGCCAGCAGTTACGACCTCCGACCGGGTACTGAAGCTTTCTTT. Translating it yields CASSYDLRPGTEAFF.

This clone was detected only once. The CDR3 nucleotides are TGTGCCAGTAGCCACGGGACAGGGGGGCGCAGGGGCCTCAGTCTCGAGCAGTACTTC. Translation gives CASSHGTGGRRGLSLEQYF. The chain carries TRBV19 and TRBJ2-7; 11 nucleotides agree with TRBD1. V was clipped by 6 bases and J by 6 bases; unmatched bases: 22. The CDR3 loop spans 19 amino acids. Germline loops: CDR1 LNHDA, CDR2 SQIVND (reference sequence).

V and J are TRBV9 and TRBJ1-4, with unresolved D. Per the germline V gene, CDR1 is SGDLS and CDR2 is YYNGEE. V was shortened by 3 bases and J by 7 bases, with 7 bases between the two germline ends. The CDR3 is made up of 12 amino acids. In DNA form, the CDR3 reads TGTGCCAGCAGCGATGGGTTTGAAAAACTGTTTTTT. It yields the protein CASSDGFEKLFF.

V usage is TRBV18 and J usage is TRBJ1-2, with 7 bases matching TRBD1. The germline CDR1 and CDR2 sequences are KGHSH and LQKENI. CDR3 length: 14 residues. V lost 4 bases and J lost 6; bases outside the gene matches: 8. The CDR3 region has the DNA TGTGCCAGCTCACTGAATAACAGGGGTCATGGCTACACCTTC. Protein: CASSLNNRGHGYTF.

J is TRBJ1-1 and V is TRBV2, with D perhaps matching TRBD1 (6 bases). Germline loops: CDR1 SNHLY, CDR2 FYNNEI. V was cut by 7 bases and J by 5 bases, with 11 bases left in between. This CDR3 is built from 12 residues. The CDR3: CASTEGGTEAFF. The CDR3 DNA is TGTGCCAGCACCGAAGGGGGAACTGAAGCTTTCTTT.

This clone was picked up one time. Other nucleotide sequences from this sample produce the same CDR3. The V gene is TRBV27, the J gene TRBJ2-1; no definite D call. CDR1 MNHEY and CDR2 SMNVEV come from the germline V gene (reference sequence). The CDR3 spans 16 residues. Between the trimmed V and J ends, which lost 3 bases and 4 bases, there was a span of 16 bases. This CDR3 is CASSFRPPGRYNEQFF. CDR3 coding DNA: TGTGCCAGCAGTTTTCGACCCCCGGGTCGGTACAATGAGCAGTTCTTC.

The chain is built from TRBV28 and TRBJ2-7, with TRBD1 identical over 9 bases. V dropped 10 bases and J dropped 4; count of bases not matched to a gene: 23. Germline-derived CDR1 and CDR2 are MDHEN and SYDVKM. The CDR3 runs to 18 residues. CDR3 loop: CATYGRGTGPYPRYEQYF. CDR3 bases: TGTGCCACCTACGGAAGAGGGACAGGGCCCTACCCGAGGTACGAGCAGTACTTC.

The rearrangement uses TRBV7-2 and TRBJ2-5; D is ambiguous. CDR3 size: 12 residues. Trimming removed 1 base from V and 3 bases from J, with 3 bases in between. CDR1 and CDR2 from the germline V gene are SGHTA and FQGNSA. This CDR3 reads CASSLGEETQYF. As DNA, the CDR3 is TGTGCCAGCAGCTTAGGCGAAGAGACCCAGTACTTC.

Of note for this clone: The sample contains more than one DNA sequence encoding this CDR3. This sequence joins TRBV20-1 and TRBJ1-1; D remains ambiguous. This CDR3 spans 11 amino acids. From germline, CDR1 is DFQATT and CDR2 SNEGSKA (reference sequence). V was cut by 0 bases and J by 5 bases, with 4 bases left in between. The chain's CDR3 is CSARDRTEAFF. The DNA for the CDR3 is TGCAGTGCTAGAGATAGGACTGAAGCTTTCTTT.

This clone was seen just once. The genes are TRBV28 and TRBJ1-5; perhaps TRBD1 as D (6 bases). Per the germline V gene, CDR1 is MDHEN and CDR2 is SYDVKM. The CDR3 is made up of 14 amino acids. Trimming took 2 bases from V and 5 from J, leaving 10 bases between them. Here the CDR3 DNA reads TGTGCCAGCAGTTTAGCGGGGGCGGATCAGCCCCAGCATTTT. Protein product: CASSLAGADQPQHF.

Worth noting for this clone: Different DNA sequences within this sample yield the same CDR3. The CDR3 DNA reads TGCGCCAGCAGCTTGGGAGGGGACACTGAAGCTTTCTTT. This sequence encodes CASSLGGDTEAFF. The chain combines TRBV5-1 with TRBJ1-1; D is possibly TRBD1 (5 bases). This CDR3 spans 13 amino acids. Per the germline V gene, CDR1 is SGHRS and CDR2 is YFSETQ. The V end lost 0 bases, the J end lost 3 bases, and 6 bases lay between the germline ends. Based on the CDR3 plus reference TRBV5-1 and TRBJ1-1, the full variable domain is KAGVTQTPRYLIKTRGQQVTLSCSPISGHRSVSWYQQTPGQGLQFLFEYFSETQRNKGNFPGRFSGRQFSNSRSEMNVSTLELGDSALYLCASSLGGDTEAFFGQGTRLTVV.

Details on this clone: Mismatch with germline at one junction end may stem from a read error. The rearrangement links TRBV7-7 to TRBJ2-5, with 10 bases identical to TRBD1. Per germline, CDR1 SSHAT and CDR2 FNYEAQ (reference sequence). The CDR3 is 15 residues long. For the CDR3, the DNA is TGTGCTAGCACCCAGACAGGGGGCGCGTGGGAGACCCAGTACTTC. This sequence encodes CASTQTGGAWETQYF. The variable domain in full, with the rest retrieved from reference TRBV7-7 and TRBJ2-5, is GAGVSQSPRYKVTKRGQDVTLRCDPISSHATLYWYQQALGQGPEFLTYFNYEAQPDKSGLPSDRFSAERPEGSISTLTIQRTEQRDSAMYRCASTQTGGAWETQYFGPGTRLLVL.

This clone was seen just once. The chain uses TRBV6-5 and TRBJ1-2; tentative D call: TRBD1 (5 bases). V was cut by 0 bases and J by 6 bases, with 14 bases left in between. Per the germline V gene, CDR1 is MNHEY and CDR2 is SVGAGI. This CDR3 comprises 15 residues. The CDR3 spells CASSYSIEGRDGYTF. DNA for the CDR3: TGTGCCAGCAGTTACTCGATCGAGGGACGTGATGGCTACACCTTC.

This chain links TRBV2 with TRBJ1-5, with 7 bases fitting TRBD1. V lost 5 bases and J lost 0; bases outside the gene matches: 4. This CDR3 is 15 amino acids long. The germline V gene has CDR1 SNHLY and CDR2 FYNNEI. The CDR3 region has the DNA TGTGCCAGCAGTAAGACAGGGTATAGCAATCAGCCCCAGCATTTT. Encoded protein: CASSKTGYSNQPQHF.

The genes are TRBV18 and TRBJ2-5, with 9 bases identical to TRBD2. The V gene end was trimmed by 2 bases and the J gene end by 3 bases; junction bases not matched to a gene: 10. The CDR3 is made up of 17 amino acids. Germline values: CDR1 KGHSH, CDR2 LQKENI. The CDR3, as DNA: TGTGCCAGCTCACCAATCCGCGGGGGGGCCTCTAAAGAGACCCAGTACTTC. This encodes CASSPIRGGASKETQYF.

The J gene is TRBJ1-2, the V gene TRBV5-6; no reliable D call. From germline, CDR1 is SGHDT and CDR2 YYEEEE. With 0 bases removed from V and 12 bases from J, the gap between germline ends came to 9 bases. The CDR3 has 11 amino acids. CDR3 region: CASSLAGVNTF. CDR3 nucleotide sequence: TGTGCCAGCAGCTTGGCCGGGGTTAACACCTTC.

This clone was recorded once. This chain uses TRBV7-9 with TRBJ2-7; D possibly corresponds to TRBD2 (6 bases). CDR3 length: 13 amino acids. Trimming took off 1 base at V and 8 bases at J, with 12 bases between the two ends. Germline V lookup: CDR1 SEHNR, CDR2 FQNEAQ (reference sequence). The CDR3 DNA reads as TGTGCCAGCAGCTTAGTAGGAGGGAGGCAGCAGTACTTC. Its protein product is CASSLVGGRQQYF.

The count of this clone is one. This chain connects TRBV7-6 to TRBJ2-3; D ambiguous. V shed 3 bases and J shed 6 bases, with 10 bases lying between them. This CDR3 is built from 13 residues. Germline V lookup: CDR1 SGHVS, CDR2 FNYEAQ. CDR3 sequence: CASSFMISDTQYF. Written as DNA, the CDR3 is TGTGCCAGCAGCTTTATGATCTCCGATACGCAGTATTTT.

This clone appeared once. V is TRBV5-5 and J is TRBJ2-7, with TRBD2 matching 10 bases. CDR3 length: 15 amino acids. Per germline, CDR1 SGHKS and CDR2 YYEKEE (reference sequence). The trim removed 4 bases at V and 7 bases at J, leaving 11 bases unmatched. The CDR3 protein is CASSPEPGTSEEQYF. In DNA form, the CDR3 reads TGTGCCAGCAGCCCCGAACCGGGGACTAGCGAGGAGCAGTACTTC.

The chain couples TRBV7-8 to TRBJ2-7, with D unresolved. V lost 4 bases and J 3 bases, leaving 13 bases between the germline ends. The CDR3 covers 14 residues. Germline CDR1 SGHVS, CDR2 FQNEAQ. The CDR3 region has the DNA TGTGCCAGCAGCTACTTCCGGGTTAACTACGAGCAGTACTTC. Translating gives CASSYFRVNYEQYF.

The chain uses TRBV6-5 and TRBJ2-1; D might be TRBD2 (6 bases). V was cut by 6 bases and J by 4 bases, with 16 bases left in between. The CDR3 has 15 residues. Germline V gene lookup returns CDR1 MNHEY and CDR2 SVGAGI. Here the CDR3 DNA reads TGTGCCAGCAGCAAGACTAGTTCTTCGTACAATGAGCAGTTCTTC. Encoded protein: CASSKTSSSYNEQFF.